Sequencing of this T cell receptor (beta chain) was carried out in a study of control samples from healthy donors and cancer patients. Clones were sequenced by immunoSEQ multiplex PCR, and TCRdb holds only the in-frame ones, with some missing. The data hold about 130,000 clones, with roughly 92% observed a single time. V lost 4 bases and J 2 bases, leaving 15 bases between the germline ends. Germline CDR1 reads MNHEY; CDR2 reads SMNVEV (reference sequence). The CDR3 sequence is 16 residues long. The chain links TRBV27 to TRBJ1-5; D might be TRBD1 (6 bases). The sequenced sample was blood. The receptor was isolated from a young man in good health. CDR3 DNA: TGTGCCAGCAGTTCCACAGGGCTTTGGGGCAATCAGCCCCAGCATTTT. Translating gives CASSSTGLWGNQPQHF.